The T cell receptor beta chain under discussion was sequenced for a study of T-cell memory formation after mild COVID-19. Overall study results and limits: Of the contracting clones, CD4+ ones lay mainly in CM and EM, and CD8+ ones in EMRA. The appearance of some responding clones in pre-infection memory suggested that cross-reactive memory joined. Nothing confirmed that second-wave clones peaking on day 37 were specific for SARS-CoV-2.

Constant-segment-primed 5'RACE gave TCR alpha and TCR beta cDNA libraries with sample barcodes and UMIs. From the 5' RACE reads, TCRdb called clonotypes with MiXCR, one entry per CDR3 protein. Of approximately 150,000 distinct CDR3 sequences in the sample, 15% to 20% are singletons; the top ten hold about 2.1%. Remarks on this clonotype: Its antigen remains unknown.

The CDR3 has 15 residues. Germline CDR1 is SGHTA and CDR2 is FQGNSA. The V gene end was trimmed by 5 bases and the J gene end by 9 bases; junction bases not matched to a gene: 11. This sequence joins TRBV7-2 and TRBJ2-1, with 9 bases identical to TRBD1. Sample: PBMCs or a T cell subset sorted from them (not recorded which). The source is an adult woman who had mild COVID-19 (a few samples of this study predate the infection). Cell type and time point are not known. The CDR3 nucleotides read TGTGCCAGCAGCCTCGGGACAGGGAAGATCGGTGAGCAGTTCTTC. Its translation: CASSLGTGKIGEQFF.